This passage covers 19 T cell receptor beta chains from one sample sequenced in a study of early T cells in non-severe SARS-CoV-2 infection. From the 5' RACE reads, TCRdb called clonotypes with MiXCR, one entry per CDR3 protein. The sample has roughly 120,000 distinct CDR3 sequences, roughly an eighth seen once; the top ten hold less than 4.5%. The sample consisted of whole blood, taken at baseline. The receptors shown here come from an adult who was a healthcare worker with PCR-confirmed SARS-CoV-2 infection or an uninfected control (not recorded which).

This clonotype was detected a few times. The rearrangement uses TRBV7-9 and TRBJ1-1; no clear D. The germline CDR1 and CDR2 sequences are SEHNR and FQNEAQ (reference sequence). Between the trimmed V and J ends, which lost 5 bases and 5 bases, there was a span of 12 bases. The CDR3 contains 13 residues. DNA for the CDR3: TGTGCCAGCAGCCCTCACGCGAAGACTGAAGCTTTCTTT. Translated: CASSPHAKTEAFF.

There are a few counts of this clonotype. V usage is TRBV7-9 and J usage is TRBJ2-7; a weak D match, TRBD1 (6 bases). The CDR3 consists of 12 residues. V lost 8 bases to trimming and J lost 2 bases, with 10 bases between them. Looked up from germline, CDR1 is SEHNR and CDR2 is FQNEAQ (reference sequence). For the CDR3, the DNA is TGTGCCAGCCACCAGGGGCCCTACGAGCAGTACTTC. It specifies CASHQGPYEQYF.

This clonotype was seen more than once but under ten times. V usage is TRBV7-3 and J usage is TRBJ1-1, with 11 bases fitting TRBD1. The V gene's germline CDR1 is SGHTA and CDR2 FQGTGA. This CDR3 is built from 14 residues. V was pared by 4 bases and J by 5 bases, with 3 bases of the junction left unmatched. The CDR3 DNA is TGTGCCAGCAGCTGGACAGGGGGCAGAACTGAAGCTTTCTTT. It specifies CASSWTGGRTEAFF.

This clonotype was recorded at least ten times. V is TRBV20-1 and J is TRBJ2-2, with TRBD2 identical over 10 bases. The CDR3 is 14 residues long. Losses at the gene ends were 3 bases for V and 6 bases for J; bases not matched to a gene: 4. Germline V CDR1 and CDR2: DFQATT, SNEGSKA (reference sequence). CDR3 sequence: CSASLAGVAGELFF. CDR3 DNA: TGCAGTGCTAGTCTAGCGGGAGTGGCCGGGGAGCTGTTTTTT.

The chain employs TRBV5-1 and TRBJ2-3, with 9 bases that match TRBD1. The germline V gene encodes CDR1 SGHRS and CDR2 YFSETQ. V was clipped by 3 bases and J by 4 bases; unmatched bases: 3. This CDR3 contains 14 residues. The CDR3 loop reads CASSSGTGSDTQYF. CDR3 coding DNA: TGCGCCAGCAGCTCCGGGACAGGGTCAGATACGCAGTATTTT.

This clonotype was seen repeatedly, ten times or more. J is TRBJ1-4 and V is TRBV27; D ambiguous. V shed 2 bases and J shed 7 bases, with 8 bases lying between them. The CDR3 consists of 13 residues. The V gene's germline CDR1 is MNHEY and CDR2 SMNVEV (reference sequence). CDR3 sequence (DNA): TGTGCCAGCAGTTTAAAGGTCGGTGAAAAACTGTTTTTT. Its translation is CASSLKVGEKLFF.

In this sample, this clonotype turned up a few times. The chain has TRBV28 and TRBJ2-5; TRBD2 might be the D (5 bases). V lost 7 bases, J lost 5 bases, and 8 bases lay in between. This CDR3 region has 11 residues. Germline V gives CDR1 MDHEN, CDR2 SYDVKM. CDR3 sequence reads: CASIRRETQYF. CDR3 coding DNA: TGTGCCAGCATTAGGAGGGAGACCCAGTACTTC.

This clonotype has just a few counts. The gene calls are TRBV11-2 and TRBJ2-1; TRBD2 aligns across 14 bases. This CDR3 region has 16 residues. Trimming cost V 5 bases and J 3 bases; bases outside gene matches: 3. Germline-derived CDR1 and CDR2 are SGHAT and FQNNGV. The CDR3 region is CASSAGLAGDYNEQFF. As DNA, the CDR3 is TGTGCCAGCAGCGCGGGACTAGCGGGAGACTACAATGAGCAGTTCTTC. The variable domain in full, completed from reference TRBV11-2 and TRBJ2-1, reads EAGVAQSPRYKIIEKRQSVAFWCNPISGHATLYWYQQILGQGPKLLIQFQNNGVVDDSQLPKDRFSAERLKGVDSTLKIQPAKLEDSAVYLCASSAGLAGDYNEQFFGPGTRLTVL.

This clonotype was observed a few times. The chain has TRBV4-1 and TRBJ2-1, with unresolved D. V gave up 4 bases and J gave up 0 bases, with 19 bases separating them. Germline CDR1 MGHRA, CDR2 YSYEKL. The CDR3 totals 18 residues. CDR3 sequence (DNA): TGCGCCAGCAGCCCCAAGGTAGGCCCACCCAGCTCCTACAATGAGCAGTTCTTC. Translating gives CASSPKVGPPSSYNEQFF.

In regard to this clonotype: At one of its ends the junction is not consistent with the germline gene, which may arise from a read error. The V call is TRBV7-9, the J call TRBJ2-3; TRBD2 matches at 10 bases. The CDR3 extends over 18 amino acids. Germline-derived CDR1 and CDR2 are SEHNR and FQNEAQ (reference sequence). The CDR3 bases are TGTGTCAGCAGCTTGTGGACTAGCGGCGCCTTTAGCACAGATACGCAGTATTTT. Its protein is CVSSLWTSGAFSTDTQYF.

CDR3 in amino acids: CASSEWTGEGEKLFF. The CDR3 coding sequence is TGTGCCAGCAGTGAATGGACAGGGGAAGGCGAAAAACTGTTTTTT. V and J are TRBV28 and TRBJ1-4; 9 bases map to TRBD1. V was pared by 5 bases and J by 8 bases, with 9 bases of the junction left unmatched. Germline V gene sequence: CDR1 MDHEN, CDR2 SYDVKM. This CDR3 spans 15 amino acids.

This clonotype has just a few counts. This chain connects TRBV28 to TRBJ2-1; D is uncertain. V gave up 6 bases and J gave up 8 bases, with 11 bases separating them. The CDR3 runs to 12 residues. The germline CDR1 and CDR2 sequences are MDHEN and SYDVKM. This chain's CDR3 is CASSRTPDEQFF. The DNA for the CDR3 is TGTGCCAGCAGCCGAACCCCGGATGAGCAGTTCTTC.

This chain links TRBV21-1 with TRBJ2-5; the tabulated D call, TRBD1, remains unverified against the DNA. TRBV21-1 is annotated as a pseudogene. The CDR3 covers 18 residues. The CDR3 DNA is TGTGCCAGCAGCAAGGCCCCGACAGGGGGCGGAGAGCAAGAGACCCAGTACTTC. Amino acids: CASSKAPTGGGEQETQYF.

This clonotype has at least ten counts. V usage is TRBV3-1 and J usage is TRBJ1-1, with D uncertain. The CDR3 has 17 amino acids. Germline V gene data show CDR1 as LGHDT and CDR2 as YNNKEL (reference sequence). Trimming stripped 5 bases from V and 3 bases from J, with 22 bases between. Written as DNA, the CDR3 is TGTGCCAGCAGCTCACCGCCCAGGCGCTCGTGGGACACTGAAGCTTTCTTT. This translates into CASSSPPRRSWDTEAFF.

This chain connects TRBV20-1 to TRBJ1-1; TRBD1 matches 11 bases. V trimming: 4 bases; J trimming: 5 bases; junction bases outside the gene matches: 9. This CDR3 has 15 amino acids. Looked up from germline, CDR1 is DFQATT and CDR2 is SNEGSKA (reference sequence). The CDR3 DNA reads TGCAGTGCTACCCCCCTGGACAGGGGGCGGACTGAAGCTTTCTTT. Translating gives CSATPLDRGRTEAFF.

This clonotype occurred a few times. The chain joins TRBV2 to TRBJ2-7; perhaps TRBD1 as D (6 bases). V dropped 5 bases and J dropped 0 bases, with 11 bases sitting between them. There are 14 residues in the CDR3. Germline V lookup: CDR1 SNHLY, CDR2 FYNNEI. CDR3 DNA: TGTGCCAGCAGTCTCCGGGACACCTCCTACGAGCAGTACTTC. Protein product: CASSLRDTSYEQYF. Looking up the rest from reference TRBV2 and TRBJ2-7 gives the full variable domain: EPEVTQTPSHQVTQMGQEVILRCVPISNHLYFYWYRQILGQKVEFLVSFYNNEISEKSEIFDDQFSVERPDGSNFTLKIRSTKLEDSAMYFCASSLRDTSYEQYFGPGTRLTVT.

The gene calls are TRBV28 and TRBJ1-5; the D is unclear. The germline gives CDR1 MDHEN, CDR2 SYDVKM. The V end was cut by 3 bases, the J end by 2 bases, with 5 bases between. The CDR3 spans 13 residues. CDR3 in amino acids: CASSFVGNQPQHF. As DNA, the CDR3 is TGTGCCAGCAGTTTTGTTGGCAATCAGCCCCAGCATTTT.

The rearrangement links TRBV6-6 to TRBJ2-1; 8 bases align to TRBD2. The trim removed 6 bases at V and 0 bases at J, leaving 7 bases unmatched. CDR3 length: 16 residues. Germline CDR1 MNHNY, CDR2 SVGAGI (reference sequence). CDR3 sequence: CASRRPGLASYNEQFF. CDR3 in DNA: TGTGCCAGCAGAAGACCCGGACTAGCCTCCTACAATGAGCAGTTCTTC.

In this sample, this clonotype turned up a few times. The chain has TRBV28 and TRBJ1-6; D call uncertain. Germline V gene lookup returns CDR1 MDHEN and CDR2 SYDVKM. V was clipped by 5 bases and J by 0 bases, with 11 bases between them. The CDR3 sequence is 16 residues long. CDR3 sequence: CASSLLGGSYNSPLHF. Here the CDR3 DNA reads TGTGCCAGCAGTCTATTGGGAGGCTCCTATAATTCACCCCTCCACTTT. Full variable domain (remainder filled in from reference TRBV28 and TRBJ1-6): DVKVTQSSRYLVKRTGEKVFLECVQDMDHENMFWYRQDPGLGLRLIYFSYDVKMKEKGDIPEGYSVSREKKERFSLILESASTNQTSMYLCASSLLGGSYNSPLHFGNGTRLTVT.